The entry below gives a single T cell receptor (beta chain) sequence along with its context. The sample originates from a study of blood T cell repertoires in COVID-19. For the study at large: Both acute and convalescent COVID-19 samples were obtained from the United States, Italy and Spain.

In germline, CDR1 is SGHNT, CDR2 YYREEE (reference sequence). The germline V and J ends were trimmed by 4 bases and 7 bases, with 11 bases remaining between them. The CDR3 is made up of 12 amino acids. Profiling relied on immunoSEQ multiplex PCR, and the TCRdb table lists in-frame clones only, not all of them. The data show 250,000 to 300,000 clones, roughly 90% seen once. The sample comprised peripheral blood. The clonotype was recovered from a woman aged 50 to 65 who had recovered from COVID-19. V and J are TRBV5-4 and TRBJ1-1; D might be TRBD1 (5 bases). CDR3 in DNA: TGTGCCAGCAGCGTCGACAGACTTGAAGCTTTCTTT. It specifies CASSVDRLEAFF. The variable domain in full, with the rest retrieved from reference TRBV5-4 and TRBJ1-1, is ETGVTQSPTHLIKTRGQQVTLRCSSQSGHNTVSWYQQALGQGPQFIFQYYREEENGRGNFPPRFSGLQFPNYSSELNVNALELDDSALYLCASSVDRLEAFFGQGTRLTVV.